This TCR beta chain was identified during a study of blood T cell repertoires in COVID-19. Measured with immunoSEQ multiplex PCR; TCRdb has only the in-frame clones, and not every one. The sample holds under 200,000 clones, 65% to 90% seen once. Germline CDR1 reads SQVTM; CDR2 reads ANQGSEA. The CDR3 spans 11 residues. V lost 4 bases, J lost 5 bases, and 6 bases lay in between. The TCR comes from a human donor in a cohort sampled during active COVID-19. The specimen was peripheral blood. The chain employs TRBV29-1 and TRBJ2-1; D gene ambiguous. Here the CDR3 reads CSVAPDNEQFF. The CDR3 DNA sequence: TGCAGCGTTGCACCGGACAATGAGCAGTTCTTC.